Below are 32 T cell receptor beta chains sequenced from a single sample in a study of cytomegalovirus exposure and HLA in healthy donors (dated by TCRdb to about 2017). The receptor library was made with the immunoSEQ multiplex PCR assay. As stored in TCRdb, this immuneACCESS dataset retains in-frame rearrangements with V and J assigned. A fraction of the clones does not appear; measured against another copy, unresolved V genes explain less than half of the discrepancy, and the remainder lacks a known reason. Here the sample has tens of thousands of clones; approximately 91% occur a single time. The ten largest clonotypes hold 2% to 2.5% of the sample. The sequenced sample consisted of PBMCs. These receptor sequences come from a young man in good health and CMV-seronegative.

The V call is TRBV19, the J call TRBJ2-3; 9 nucleotides agree with TRBD1. Trimming took 5 bases from V and 4 from J; bases not matched to a gene: 7. The CDR3 sequence is 15 residues long. Per the germline V gene, CDR1 is LNHDA and CDR2 is SQIVND (reference sequence). The CDR3 reads CASSPGTGWADTQYF. CDR3 bases: TGTGCCAGTAGTCCTGGGACAGGGTGGGCAGATACGCAGTATTTT.

The rearrangement uses TRBV7-3 and TRBJ2-7; D is undetermined. Trimming removed 0 bases from V and 0 bases from J, with 3 bases in between. Germline V gene sequence: CDR1 SGHTA, CDR2 FQGTGA. This CDR3 is 13 amino acids long. CDR3 loop: CASSLTLSYEQYF. DNA of the CDR3: TGTGCCAGCAGCTTAACCCTCTCCTACGAGCAGTACTTC.

This rearrangement joins TRBV9 to TRBJ2-2, with 9 bases matching TRBD1. Germline loops: CDR1 SGDLS, CDR2 YYNGEE. V trimming: 2 bases; J trimming: 3 bases; junction bases outside the gene matches: 8. The CDR3 totals 17 residues. The CDR3 region is CASSVPGDRGDTGELFF. The CDR3 coding sequence is TGTGCCAGCAGCGTCCCTGGTGACAGGGGGGACACCGGGGAGCTGTTTTTT.

The rearrangement joins TRBV29-1 to TRBJ2-5; 7 bases agree with TRBD1. Germline CDR1 is SQVTM and CDR2 is ANQGSEA. V lost 4 bases, J lost 5 bases, and 7 bases stayed unmatched. This CDR3 comprises 13 residues. Written as DNA, the CDR3 is TGCAGCGTTGGACAGGGAGAGTGGGAGACCCAGTACTTC. It translates to CSVGQGEWETQYF.

The chain recombines TRBV28 with TRBJ1-1; D is unclear. CDR3 length: 14 amino acids. Germline loops: CDR1 MDHEN, CDR2 SYDVKM. V lost 3 bases and J lost 1, with 9 bases in between. CDR3 nucleotide sequence: TGTGCCAGCAGTTTGTCGGAGGGGAACACTGAAGCTTTCTTT. Translating it yields CASSLSEGNTEAFF.

This clone has just one count. This chain uses TRBV27 with TRBJ2-3; D remains ambiguous. Per the germline V gene, CDR1 is MNHEY and CDR2 is SMNVEV (reference sequence). Trimming took 6 bases from V and 6 from J, leaving 13 bases between them. The CDR3 is 13 amino acids. CDR3 coding DNA: TGTGCCAGCAGCCGACCCGCGAGGGATACGCAGTATTTT. Encoded protein: CASSRPARDTQYF.

This clone was recorded only once. The chain carries TRBV30 and TRBJ2-1; TRBD2 matches 7 bases. The CDR3 extends over 16 amino acids. Germline V gene data show CDR1 as GTSNPN and CDR2 as SVGIG (reference sequence). The CDR3 protein is CARGGGRFGPYNEQFF. The CDR3 DNA sequence: TGTGCGCGGGGCGGCGGGAGATTCGGCCCCTACAATGAGCAGTTCTTC.

The chain couples TRBV7-9 to TRBJ1-3, with 9 bases fitting TRBD1. CDR3 length equals 15 residues. The trim removed 7 bases at V and 9 bases at J, leaving 13 bases unmatched. The germline gives CDR1 SEHNR, CDR2 FQNEAQ (reference sequence). The CDR3 region is CASTPPGQGIITIYF. CDR3 coding DNA: TGTGCCAGCACTCCTCCGGGACAGGGTATCATCACCATATATTTT.

The chain carries TRBV9 and TRBJ2-6, with a possible D match to TRBD1 (6 bases). The germline CDR1 and CDR2 sequences are SGDLS and YYNGEE. Trimming took 0 bases from V and 2 from J, leaving 12 bases between them. This CDR3 region has 17 residues. CDR3 residues: CASSVATRGTGANVLTF. DNA for the CDR3: TGTGCCAGCAGCGTAGCTACGAGGGGGACTGGGGCCAACGTCCTGACTTTC. The variable domain in full, with the rest retrieved from reference TRBV9 and TRBJ2-6, is DSGVTQTPKHLITATGQRVTLRCSPRSGDLSVYWYQQSLDQGLQFLIQYYNGEERAKGNILERFSAQQFPDLHSELNLSSLELGDSALYFCASSVATRGTGANVLTFGAGSRLTVL.

V usage is TRBV5-1 and J usage is TRBJ2-2; 8 nucleotides align to TRBD2. After removal of 9 bases from V and 2 bases from J, the junction contained 6 bases not matched to a gene. The length of the CDR3 is 14 residues. CDR1 is SGHRS and CDR2 is YFSETQ in the germline V gene. CDR3 nucleotides: TGCGCCACATATAGCGGGGATAACACCGGGGAGCTGTTTTTT. It specifies CATYSGDNTGELFF.

The chain links TRBV28 to TRBJ2-7, with TRBD2 matching 7 bases. Germline CDR1 MDHEN, CDR2 SYDVKM. The CDR3 extends over 15 amino acids. V shed 5 bases, J shed 2 bases, and the junction held 9 bases outside the gene matches. For the CDR3, the DNA is TGTGCCAGCAGTCCGGGGGGTCACAAACCCTACGAGCAGTACTTC. Amino acids: CASSPGGHKPYEQYF.

The rearrangement joins TRBV7-8 to TRBJ2-5; D is uncertain. This CDR3 contains 12 residues. V shed 5 bases and J shed 2 bases, with 6 bases lying between them. CDR1 and CDR2 (germline): SGHVS, FQNEAQ. The CDR3 here is CASSLRQETQYF. For the CDR3, the DNA is TGTGCCAGCAGCCTCCGTCAAGAGACCCAGTACTTC.

The chain carries TRBV18 and TRBJ2-2; unclear D gene. Germline CDR1 reads KGHSH; CDR2 reads LQKENI. Between the trimmed V and J ends, which lost 2 bases and 1 base, there was a span of 5 bases. This CDR3 has 14 residues. The CDR3: CASSPKRNTGELFF. CDR3 sequence (DNA): TGTGCCAGCTCACCAAAGAGGAACACCGGGGAGCTGTTTTTT.

The CDR3 DNA reads as TGTGCCAGCAGTACAGGGGGCAATCAGCCCCAGCATTTT. Its protein is CASSTGGNQPQHF. V is TRBV6-5 and J is TRBJ1-5, with TRBD1 matching 7 bases. V lost 5 bases and J lost 2; bases outside the gene matches: 0. There are 13 residues in the CDR3. Germline CDR1 reads MNHEY; CDR2 reads SVGAGI.

The chain carries TRBV25-1 and TRBJ1-3, with a possible D match to TRBD1 (5 bases). V dropped 4 bases and J dropped 2 bases, with 9 bases sitting between them. The CDR3 is made up of 14 amino acids. Germline lookup yields CDR1 MGHDK and CDR2 SYGVNS. The CDR3 loop reads CASSASGTGNTIYF. The CDR3 nucleotides are TGTGCCAGCAGTGCGTCAGGGACTGGAAACACCATATATTTT. Full variable domain (remainder filled in from reference TRBV25-1 and TRBJ1-3): EADIYQTPRYLVIGTGKKITLECSQTMGHDKMYWYQQDPGMELHLIHYSYGVNSTEKGDLSSESTVSRIRTEHFPLTLESARPSHTSQYLCASSASGTGNTIYFGEGSWLTVV.

The chain recombines TRBV5-1 with TRBJ2-7, with a weak D call TRBD1 (6 bases). The CDR3 spans 15 residues. Deletions cut 7 bases from V and 1 base from J, with 18 bases between. Germline V gene data show CDR1 as SGHRS and CDR2 as YFSETQ. CDR3 sequence: CASGGGTQGSYEQYF. DNA of the CDR3: TGCGCCAGCGGGGGCGGTACACAGGGATCCTACGAGCAGTACTTC.

The chain uses TRBV10-3 and TRBJ1-2, with D possibly matching TRBD1 (6 bases). Germline V lookup: CDR1 ENHRY, CDR2 SYGVKD. V shed 7 bases and J shed 0 bases, with 15 bases lying between them. This CDR3 comprises 15 residues. Written as DNA, the CDR3 is TGTGCCATCAAGAAGGGGGAACTAGCTAACTATGGCTACACCTTC. Protein sequence: CAIKKGELANYGYTF.

The chain joins TRBV27 to TRBJ2-2, with 8 bases that match TRBD1. The junction had 14 bases not matched to a gene; V was cut back by 7 bases and J by 1 base. This CDR3 comprises 18 residues. Germline V CDR1 and CDR2: MNHEY, SMNVEV (reference sequence). DNA of the CDR3: TGTGCCAGCAACCGCGGACAGGGTGTGTTTGAGAACACCGGGGAGCTGTTTTTT. The encoded protein is CASNRGQGVFENTGELFF.

The chain carries TRBV5-1 and TRBJ2-1, with 10 positions matching TRBD2. The V and J ends lost 3 bases and 8 bases, in that order; junction bases with no gene match: 8. CDR1 and CDR2 (germline): SGHRS, YFSETQ. This CDR3 has 15 residues. The CDR3 loop is CASSWTSGGYDEQFF. The CDR3 DNA is TGCGCCAGCAGCTGGACTAGCGGAGGATATGATGAGCAGTTCTTC. Full variable domain (missing parts from reference TRBV5-1 and TRBJ2-1): KAGVTQTPRYLIKTRGQQVTLSCSPISGHRSVSWYQQTPGQGLQFLFEYFSETQRNKGNFPGRFSGRQFSNSRSEMNVSTLELGDSALYLCASSWTSGGYDEQFFGPGTRLTVL.

The genes are TRBV4-1 and TRBJ2-3; no reliable D call. V was shortened by 4 bases and J by 2 bases, with 10 bases between the two germline ends. The V gene's germline CDR1 is MGHRA and CDR2 YSYEKL. The CDR3 runs to 14 residues. CDR3 region: CASSPLVSTDTQYF. The CDR3 bases are TGCGCCAGCAGCCCCCTTGTTTCCACAGATACGCAGTATTTT.

The chain links TRBV4-1 to TRBJ2-2, with D tentatively TRBD1 (5 bases). The germline CDR1 and CDR2 sequences are MGHRA and YSYEKL. The CDR3 is 14 amino acids. V was trimmed by 4 bases and J by 2 bases, leaving 8 bases between them. The CDR3 loop is CASSLDSNTGELFF. The CDR3 DNA is TGCGCCAGCAGCCTCGACAGTAACACCGGGGAGCTGTTTTTT.

The CDR3 DNA is TGTGCCAGCAGCTTATTGACCGGGACAGGGAAACTAAATAGGTCACCCCTCCACTTT. Its translation: CASSLLTGTGKLNRSPLHF. The V call is TRBV11-2, the J call TRBJ1-6; 9 bases fit TRBD1. The CDR3 consists of 19 residues. Germline lookup yields CDR1 SGHAT and CDR2 FQNNGV. J was trimmed by 10 bases and V by 2 bases; bases with no gene match: 18.

The chain combines TRBV28 with TRBJ2-2; D remains ambiguous. Germline V gives CDR1 MDHEN, CDR2 SYDVKM. Trimming took 6 bases from V and 3 from J, leaving 5 bases between them. This CDR3 is built from 12 residues. The CDR3, as DNA: TGTGCCAGCAGCTCTTACACCGGGGAGCTGTTTTTT. Encoded protein: CASSSYTGELFF.

The rearrangement uses TRBV28 and TRBJ1-2, with 7 bases matching TRBD1. Trimming removed 7 bases from V and 3 bases from J; junction bases left unmatched: 8. CDR3 size: 14 residues. Germline CDR1 and CDR2: MDHEN and SYDVKM. CDR3 sequence reads: CASTSEGGYYGYTF. The CDR3 region has the DNA TGTGCCAGCACGTCAGAAGGGGGCTACTATGGCTACACCTTC.

This clone was detected a few times. V usage is TRBV6-4 and J usage is TRBJ2-3; 7 bases agree with TRBD2. Trimming took 3 bases from V and 4 from J; bases not matched to a gene: 4. The CDR3 is 14 residues long. The germline V gene has CDR1 MRHNA and CDR2 SNTAGT. CDR3 sequence: CASSESGEADTQYF. Here the CDR3 DNA reads TGTGCCAGCAGTGAAAGCGGGGAAGCAGATACGCAGTATTTT.

The genes are TRBV6-5 and TRBJ1-2; 7 nucleotides agree with TRBD1. Trimming removed 6 bases from V and 4 bases from J; junction bases left unmatched: 8. Germline CDR1 and CDR2: MNHEY and SVGAGI. This CDR3 contains 14 residues. The CDR3 DNA is TGTGCCAGCAGCAGAAACCGGGACAGCTATGGCTACACCTTC. Protein sequence: CASSRNRDSYGYTF.

The chain combines TRBV10-2 with TRBJ1-1; D unclear. Per germline, CDR1 WSHSY and CDR2 SAAADI. The CDR3 totals 15 residues. Trimming removed 5 bases from V and 2 bases from J, with 15 bases in between. In nucleotides, the CDR3 is TGCGCCAGCAGTTATCGGGAAGGCGTAAACACTGAAGCTTTCTTT. This codes for CASSYREGVNTEAFF.

The chain carries TRBV30 and TRBJ2-5; D is uncertain. Trimming cost V 1 base and J 3 bases, with 9 bases left between them. CDR1 is GTSNPN, CDR2 SVGIG, per germline (reference sequence). There are 13 residues in the CDR3. The CDR3 DNA is TGTGCCTGGAGTGCTTTGCAGAAAGAGACCCAGTACTTC. Residues: CAWSALQKETQYF.

This chain joins TRBV18 and TRBJ2-2; D perhaps matches TRBD1 (7 bases). The V and J ends lost 5 bases and 4 bases respectively, with 11 bases between them. The CDR3 is made up of 14 amino acids. Germline assignment: CDR1 KGHSH and CDR2 LQKENI. The CDR3 nucleotides read TGTGCCAGCTCAGCGGGACAGTCCACCGGGGAGCTGTTTTTT. Its translation: CASSAGQSTGELFF.

The chain is built from TRBV7-8 and TRBJ1-3, with D perhaps matching TRBD1 (5 bases). Trimming shortened V by 6 bases and J by 1 base, and 10 bases separated the two germline ends. Germline V gene lookup returns CDR1 SGHVS and CDR2 FQNEAQ. This CDR3 spans 14 amino acids. The CDR3 reads CASRQGASGNTIYF. The CDR3 coding sequence is TGTGCCAGCAGGCAGGGCGCGTCTGGAAACACCATATATTTT.

V and J are TRBV4-2 and TRBJ2-5, with D possibly matching TRBD2 (7 bases). CDR3 size: 15 residues. V was clipped by 0 bases and J by 7 bases, with 15 bases between them. From germline, CDR1 is LGHNA and CDR2 YNFKEQ. In DNA, the CDR3 is TGTGCCAGCAGCCAAGATGCCGGGGGGCAGGGGACCCAGTACTTC. Translation gives CASSQDAGGQGTQYF.

This chain joins TRBV28 and TRBJ2-5; D might be TRBD2 (7 bases). This CDR3 is 16 amino acids long. Germline V lookup: CDR1 MDHEN, CDR2 SYDVKM. V was trimmed by 2 bases and J by 7 bases, leaving 20 bases between them. The CDR3 sequence is CASSLELGAGEATQYF. The CDR3 DNA follows: TGTGCCAGCAGTTTAGAGTTGGGGGCGGGGGAAGCGACCCAGTACTTC. Using reference TRBV28 and TRBJ2-5 for the parts outside the CDR3, the full variable domain is DVKVTQSSRYLVKRTGEKVFLECVQDMDHENMFWYRQDPGLGLRLIYFSYDVKMKEKGDIPEGYSVSREKKERFSLILESASTNQTSMYLCASSLELGAGEATQYFGPGTRLLVL.